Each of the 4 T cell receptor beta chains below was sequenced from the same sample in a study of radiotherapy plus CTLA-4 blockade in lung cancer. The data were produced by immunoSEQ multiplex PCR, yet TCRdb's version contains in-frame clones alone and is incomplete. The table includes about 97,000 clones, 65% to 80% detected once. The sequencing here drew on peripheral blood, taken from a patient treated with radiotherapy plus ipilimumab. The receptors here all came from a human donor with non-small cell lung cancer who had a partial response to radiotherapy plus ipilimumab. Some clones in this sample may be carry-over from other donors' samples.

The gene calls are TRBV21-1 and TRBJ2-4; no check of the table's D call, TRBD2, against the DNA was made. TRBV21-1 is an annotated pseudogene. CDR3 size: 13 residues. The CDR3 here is CASTPGRGNIQYF. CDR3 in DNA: TGTGCCAGCACCCCTGGGAGGGGCAACATTCAGTACTTC.

The CDR3 DNA is TGTGCCAGCTCACTTTTTCGCGATTCCAATGAGCAGTTCTTC. This codes for CASSLFRDSNEQFF. This rearrangement joins TRBV18 to TRBJ2-1; unclear D gene. Trimming took off 4 bases at V and 6 bases at J, with 13 bases between the two ends. This CDR3 has 14 amino acids. Germline V CDR1 and CDR2: KGHSH, LQKENI.

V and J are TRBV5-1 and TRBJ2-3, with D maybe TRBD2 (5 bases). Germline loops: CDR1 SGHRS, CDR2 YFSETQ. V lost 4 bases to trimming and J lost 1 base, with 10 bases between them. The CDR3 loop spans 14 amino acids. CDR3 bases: TGCGCCAGCAGCCCTACAGCGGGCACAGATACGCAGTATTTT. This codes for CASSPTAGTDTQYF.

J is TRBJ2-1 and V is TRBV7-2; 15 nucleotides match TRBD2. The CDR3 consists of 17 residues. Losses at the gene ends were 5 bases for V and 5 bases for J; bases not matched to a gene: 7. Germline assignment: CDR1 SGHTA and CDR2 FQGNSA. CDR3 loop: CASSPWTSGGAHNEQFF. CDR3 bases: TGTGCCAGCAGCCCGTGGACTAGCGGGGGGGCCCACAATGAGCAGTTCTTC.